Listed below are T cell receptor beta chains from one sample, sequenced in a study of T cell repertoires in cytomegalovirus infection. TCRdb recomputed calls from the reads with MiXCR, one row per CDR3 protein. The table records about 320,000 distinct CDR3 sequences, roughly 9.5% of them present only once. What was sequenced was PBMCs. The receptors were gathered from a human donor in good health (CMV status not recorded). Some clones in this sample may be carry-over from other donors' samples. The conserved cysteine and the conserved F or W are not part of the CDR3 here. Expanded clones are given a class, and other clones once, few, many or no size at all.

size | J | V | CDR3
many | TRBJ2-7 | TRBV7-8 | ASSLRRVDPYEQY
many | TRBJ2-3 | TRBV30 | AWGVTTDTQY
NA | TRBJ2-7 | TRBV29-1 | SARINEDDRSEQY
few | TRBJ2-1 | TRBV12-3/TRBV12-4 | ASIYSGPIIVNEQF
few | TRBJ1-1 | TRBV6-6 | ASSYPPGFLKTEAF
many | TRBJ2-5 | TRBV7-8 | ASSFQETQY
few | TRBJ2-1 | TRBV5-6 | ASSLALASGRNNEQF
many | TRBJ1-2 | TRBV7-6 | ASSPATNAVANYGYT
few | TRBJ2-7 | TRBV7-3 | ASSLWDSGGTYEQY
many | TRBJ1-1 | TRBV4-1 | ASSQTQGAVGTTEAF
NA | TRBJ2-1 | TRBV5-1 | ASSARDPLENEQF
few | TRBJ2-3 | TRBV6-2/TRBV6-3 | ASKAGGPDTQY
NA | TRBJ2-6 | TRBV28 | AAWNNQSSGANVLT
many | TRBJ2-1 | TRBV7-2 | ASSTTQGFAYNEQF
many | TRBJ1-1 | TRBV19 | ASSWDRGVGTEAF
many | TRBJ2-1 | TRBV7-2 | ASSLVGANEQF
many | TRBJ2-3 | TRBV9 | ASSPGAGGYTDTQY
many | TRBJ2-3 | TRBV24-1 | ATSDPGTGTDTQY
NA | TRBJ2-7 | TRBV28 | ASTSSHEQY
NA | TRBJ1-6 | TRBV20-1 | SARDPLSSYNSPLH
few | TRBJ1-5 | TRBV20-1 | SAKPPTATNQPQH
few | TRBJ2-7 | TRBV28 | ASSLGGTPYEQY
many | TRBJ1-5 | TRBV19 | ASSDRGNQPQH
NA | TRBJ2-7 | TRBV7-4 | ASSLEEEVWEQY
NA | TRBJ2-7 | TRBV7-3 | ASSLGTAGEQY
many | TRBJ1-1 | TRBV7-2 | ASSLVGTGNTEAF
NA | TRBJ2-2 | TRBV6-2/TRBV6-3 | ASSSPGVSRSHTGELF
NA | TRBJ1-2 | TRBV7-2 | ASSFRAAVGYT
few | TRBJ1-5 | TRBV7-4 | ASSLGGGQVNQPQH
many | TRBJ2-5 | TRBV20-1 | SARGLRIGIEEETQY
many | TRBJ2-3 | TRBV10-3 | AISAALGLAGATDTDTQY
many | TRBJ1-2 | TRBV7-2 | ASSLEFAGPIDGYT
NA | TRBJ1-2 | TRBV27 | ASSLQGGIGYT
many | TRBJ2-7 | TRBV7-2 | ASSAGGAYEQY
many | TRBJ2-7 | TRBV11-2 | ASSFRRQASYEQY
NA | TRBJ2-7 | TRBV6-2/TRBV6-3 | ASKNGGDLREQY
NA | TRBJ1-3 | TRBV27 | ASTLGTVHSGNTIY
few | TRBJ2-2 | TRBV6-2/TRBV6-3 | ASSLPRGRANTGELF
many | TRBJ2-2 | TRBV7-2 | ASSSDRAGNTGELF